The present entry profiles one T cell receptor (beta chain) with its context. At one end the junction does not follow the germline gene, possibly because of a read error. The data are from a study of blood T cell repertoires in COVID-19. Overall study context: T cells, B-cell-depleted T cells, or PBMCs provided the cDNA or gDNA that served as material.

Only in-frame clones appear in the TCRdb table, and some are missing; sequencing was by immunoSEQ multiplex PCR. The sample comprises under 95,000 clones, about 87% of which are singletons, and roughly 6.8% rests with the top ten. Sequenced input: peripheral blood. This sequence was found in a woman aged 45-65 years with acute or convalescent COVID-19.

The CDR3 reads CASSPGGTSVYKLDF. CDR3 in DNA: TGTGCCAGCAGCCCGGGCGGGACTAGCGTGTACAAGCTGGACTTC. The rearrangement uses TRBV7-2 and TRBJ2-5; 10 nucleotides agree with TRBD2. The CDR3 length is 15 residues. Germline loops: CDR1 SGHTA, CDR2 FQGNSA. Full variable domain (outside the CDR3, taken from reference TRBV7-2 and TRBJ2-5): GAGVSQSPSNKVTEKGKDVELRCDPISGHTALYWYRQSLGQGLEFLIYFQGNSAPDKSGLPSDRFSAERTGGSVSTLTIQRTQQEDSAVYLCASSPGGTSVYKLDFGPGTRLLVL.